A single T cell receptor (beta chain) is shown here with its context. This record comes from a study of blood T cell repertoires in COVID-19. Overall study: Some COVID-19 samples were acute and others convalescent; all came from the United States, Italy and Spain. Sources were T cells, B-cell-depleted T cells, or PBMCs; the material itself was cDNA or gDNA.

Authors' data handling: Reference gene primer amplification gave nucleated cell count estimates. Data came from immunoSEQ multiplex PCR; TCRdb stores just in-frame clones and leaves some out. V, J and clone size reflect that table, while D and trimming were determined from the DNA. The table shows about 330,000 clones, with approximately 87% occurring only once. The sequence derives from a woman between 45 and 65 years old with active or convalescent COVID-19. Source material: peripheral blood.

CDR3 DNA: TGTGCCAGCAGCCAACTAGCGAACGAGCAGTACTTC. Translating it yields CASSQLANEQYF. V is TRBV13 and J is TRBJ2-7, with TRBD2 matching 7 bases. Germline CDR1 PRHDT, CDR2 FYEKMQ (reference sequence). This CDR3 contains 12 residues. V gave up 5 bases and J gave up 5 bases; unmatched junction bases: 3. Complete variable domain (other parts from reference TRBV13 and TRBJ2-7): AAGVIQSPRHLIKEKRETATLKCYPIPRHDTVYWYQQGPGQDPQFLISFYEKMQSDKGSIPDRFSAQQFSDYHSELNMSSLELGDSALYFCASSQLANEQYFGPGTRLTVT.